This T cell receptor beta chain was recovered during a study of tumor and adjacent non-tumor tissue in lung cancer. RNA was extracted from bulk tissue without any cell sorting. This non-tumor lung sample came from over 3 cm beyond the tumor edge. Donors were chemotherapy-naive, newly diagnosed lung cancer surgical patients in China, August–late 2014. With respect to this clonotype: Possible read error: a much larger clone is one base away.

Three rounds of nested PCR, following a modified ARM-PCR protocol, produced the TCRbeta library. TCRdb reprocessed the multiplex PCR reads with MiXCR, giving one entry per CDR3 protein. Of about 86,000 distinct CDR3 sequences listed, roughly three quarters are singletons. The V gene's germline CDR1 is DFQATT and CDR2 SNEGSKA (reference sequence). The CDR3 covers 15 residues. Specimen: distant non-tumor lung tissue. The gene calls are TRBV20-1 and TRBJ2-7; 14 nucleotides agree with TRBD2. The sequence came from a woman aged 45-60 years with non-small cell lung cancer. Here the CDR3 DNA reads TGCAGTGCACTACCCCGGACTAGCGGGGGGTACGGGCAGTACTTC. Translated: CSALPRTSGGYGQYF.